These T cell receptor beta chains were read from a single sample in a study of beta chain features in type 1 diabetes. Clones were sequenced by immunoSEQ multiplex PCR, and TCRdb holds only the in-frame ones, with some missing. This sample carries hundreds of thousands of clones, approximately 16% of them seen once, and the ten largest clones take less than 0.02%. Source material: naive CD4+ T cells from blood. These TCRs come from a man aged 18 to 30 with type 1 diabetes. Both conserved end residues are part of each CDR3. The D gene is left open where the match is weak. Expanded clones get a size class; other rows say once, few or many, or leave the size out.

d_call	clone_size	v_call	cdr3_length	j_call	cdr3_nt	cdr3_aa
TRBD1	few	TRBV9	16	TRBJ2-3	TGTGCCAGCAGCGTAGACGGGACAGGGGGCACAGATACGCAGTATTTT	CASSVDGTGGTDTQYF
-	-	TRBV29-1	14	TRBJ1-2	TGCAGCGTGAGACAATCCTTTGCTAACTATGGCTACACCTTC	CSVRQSFANYGYTF
-	few	TRBV21-1	14	TRBJ1-2	TGTGCCAGCAGCCGCCAGGAAGGAAACTATGGCTACACCTTC	CASSRQEGNYGYTF
-	few	TRBV5-1	12	TRBJ2-2	TGCGCCAGCAGCTTGGGGAGCGGGGAGCTGTTTTTT	CASSLGSGELFF
-	-	TRBV13	16	TRBJ2-7	TGTGCCAGCAGCCACCGGGGGAGAGCCCTTCTATACGAGCAGTACTTC	CASSHRGRALLYEQYF
TRBD1	few	TRBV30	13	TRBJ1-2	TGTGCCTGGAGCTATGACAGGGGAGGAGGCTACACCTTC	CAWSYDRGGGYTF
-	-	TRBV18	12	TRBJ1-2	TGTGCCAGCTCTACAGAAATCTATGGCTACACCTTC	CASSTEIYGYTF
TRBD1	-	TRBV19	13	TRBJ1-5	TGTGCCAGTAGCGCGACAGGGGAACAGCCCCAGCATTTT	CASSATGEQPQHF
TRBD1	-	TRBV29-1	13	TRBJ2-2	TGCAGCGTTCTGGACAGGGGATCAGGGGAGCTGTTTTTT	CSVLDRGSGELFF
-	few	TRBV10-3	17	TRBJ2-6	TGTGCCATCAGTGAGTCGATTGGGCCCTCGAGGGCCAACGTCCTGACTTTC	CAISESIGPSRANVLTF
-	-	TRBV2	13	TRBJ1-1	TGTGCCAGAACGGAGGGATCGAACACTGAAGCTTTCTTT	CARTEGSNTEAFF
TRBD1	-	TRBV4-2	16	TRBJ1-1	TGTGCCAGCAGCCAAGAGCTAAGGCAGGGGGACACTGAAGCTTTCTTT	CASSQELRQGDTEAFF
TRBD2	-	TRBV30	16	TRBJ2-1	TGTGCCTGGAGCGGGACTAGCGGGACCGGCTACAATGAGCAGTTCTTC	CAWSGTSGTGYNEQFF
-	-	TRBV28	13	TRBJ1-2	TGTGCCAGCAGGGACAGCCTCTACTATGGCTACACCTTC	CASRDSLYYGYTF
-	-	TRBV10-3	12	TRBJ1-1	TGTGCCACCCGCAGGGCCGACACTGAAGCTTTCTTT	CATRRADTEAFF
-	-	TRBV6-5	14	TRBJ1-6	TGTGCCAGCAGTCCCCCCGCGTATAATTCACCCCTCCACTTT	CASSPPAYNSPLHF
-	-	TRBV28	17	TRBJ1-2	TGTGCCAGCAGTTTATTGGGGAGTTCAGTTGGTAGCTATGGCTACACCTTC	CASSLLGSSVGSYGYTF
TRBD1	few	TRBV30	15	TRBJ2-2	TGTGCCTGGAGTGTACTTGACAGGGACACCGGGGAGCTGTTTTTT	CAWSVLDRDTGELFF
TRBD1	-	TRBV5-4	16	TRBJ1-1	TGTGCCAGCAGCTTGCCGTCGCAGGGGGCGCGGACTGAAGCTTTCTTT	CASSLPSQGARTEAFF
TRBD1	few	TRBV5-4	15	TRBJ2-3	TGTGCCAGCAGCCCGGGACAGGTGGGCACAGATACGCAGTATTTT	CASSPGQVGTDTQYF
TRBD1	few	TRBV18	15	TRBJ1-2	TGTGCCAGCTCACCCCGGGACAGGGGATTCGATGGCTACACCTTC	CASSPRDRGFDGYTF
TRBD2	-	TRBV29-1	13	TRBJ2-1	TGCAGCGTTGGGACTAGCGCCTACAATGAGCAGTTCTTC	CSVGTSAYNEQFF
-	few	TRBV18	14	TRBJ2-5	TGTGCCAGCTCACCCCAACCGGGAAAAGAGACCCAGTACTTC	CASSPQPGKETQYF
TRBD2	-	TRBV5-4	16	TRBJ2-1	TGTGCCAGCAACCCACGGGGACTAGCGGGGGAGGGTGAGCAGTTCTTC	CASNPRGLAGEGEQFF
TRBD2	few	TRBV30	18	TRBJ2-1	TGTGCCTGGAGTCCCGCCCGGACTAGCGGGGGGACTTACAATGAGCAGTTCTTC	CAWSPARTSGGTYNEQFF
-	few	TRBV27	14	TRBJ2-1	TGTGCCAGCGCCGAGTTTAGCTCCTACAATGAGCAGTTCTTC	CASAEFSSYNEQFF
-	-	TRBV5-1	16	TRBJ2-7	TGCGCCAGCAGCTTGGCCCCCCTCGGGGGTGGAAACGAGCAGTACTTC	CASSLAPLGGGNEQYF
-	-	TRBV28	11	TRBJ2-7	TGTGCCAGCACCCGGGGGACCGAGCAGTACTTC	CASTRGTEQYF
-	-	TRBV15	16	TRBJ2-2	TGTGCCACCAGCAGAGATGTTCAGGGGTTGGTCGGGGAGCTGTTTTTT	CATSRDVQGLVGELFF
TRBD1	few	TRBV5-5	15	TRBJ2-7	TGTGCCAGCAGCCGGGGACAGGGAAATCCCTACGAGCAGTACTTC	CASSRGQGNPYEQYF
TRBD1	few	TRBV28	13	TRBJ1-5	TGTGCCAGCAGTTTCCCCGGGACAGGGCTCCAGCATTTT	CASSFPGTGLQHF
-	-	TRBV7-9	14	TRBJ2-7	TGTGCCAGCAGCGGTACGGGGATCTTCTACGAGCAGTACTTC	CASSGTGIFYEQYF
TRBD1	-	TRBV5-1	14	TRBJ1-6	TGCGCCAGCTCCTCCGGGACAGCAAATTCACCCCTCCACTTT	CASSSGTANSPLHF
-	-	TRBV5-1	13	TRBJ2-5	TGCGCCAGCAGCTTGGACAGGGTTGAGACCCAGTACTTC	CASSLDRVETQYF
-	-	TRBV30	13	TRBJ1-3	TGTGCCTGGAGTGTCGGGGTGGGAAACACCATATATTTT	CAWSVGVGNTIYF
TRBD2	-	TRBV4-3	16	TRBJ2-7	TGCGCCAGCAGCCAAGAGACTAGCGCCATCACCTACGAGCAGTACTTC	CASSQETSAITYEQYF
TRBD2	-	TRBV10-3	15	TRBJ2-1	TGTGCCATCAGTGAACTAGCGGGCATATACAATGAGCAGTTCTTC	CAISELAGIYNEQFF
-	-	TRBV15	15	TRBJ2-7	TGTGCCACCAGCAGAGATAGGGGACTGCCTTACGAGCAGTACTTC	CATSRDRGLPYEQYF
-	-	TRBV7-2	14	TRBJ2-7	TGTGCCAGCAGCTTAGTAGAGGGCACCTACGAGCAGTACTTC	CASSLVEGTYEQYF